This TCR beta chain was obtained from a study of CD8+CD57+ T cells in acquired aplastic anemia. Notes on the study in general: Researchers report that twenty-nine CD8+ CDR3 sequences appeared in both patients and controls.

Sequencing involved patients with CD8+CD57+ cell expansion previously shown by flow cytometry. Of note for this clonotype: Its antigen is unknown.

The CDR3 sequence is 15 residues long. Germline CDR1 and CDR2: SGHRS and YFSETQ. Deletions cut 7 bases from V and 9 bases from J, with 26 bases between. The TCR beta profiling, which covered VDJ combination and CDR3 sequence, was carried out using genomic DNA as the template. TCRdb reanalysed the reads using MiXCR and keeps one entry per CDR3 protein. The sample has some 120,000 distinct CDR3 sequences; about 43% are singletons. The sample taken for sequencing was sorted CD4+, CD8+, or CD8+CD57+ T cells (not recorded which) from PBMCs. This receptor was identified in a human donor with aplastic anemia. The chain uses TRBV5-1 and TRBJ2-7; the D is unclear. The CDR3 reads CASRHRTVSTDTQYF. As DNA, the CDR3 is TGCGCCAGCCGCCATAGGACGGTTAGCACAGATACGCAGTACTTC.